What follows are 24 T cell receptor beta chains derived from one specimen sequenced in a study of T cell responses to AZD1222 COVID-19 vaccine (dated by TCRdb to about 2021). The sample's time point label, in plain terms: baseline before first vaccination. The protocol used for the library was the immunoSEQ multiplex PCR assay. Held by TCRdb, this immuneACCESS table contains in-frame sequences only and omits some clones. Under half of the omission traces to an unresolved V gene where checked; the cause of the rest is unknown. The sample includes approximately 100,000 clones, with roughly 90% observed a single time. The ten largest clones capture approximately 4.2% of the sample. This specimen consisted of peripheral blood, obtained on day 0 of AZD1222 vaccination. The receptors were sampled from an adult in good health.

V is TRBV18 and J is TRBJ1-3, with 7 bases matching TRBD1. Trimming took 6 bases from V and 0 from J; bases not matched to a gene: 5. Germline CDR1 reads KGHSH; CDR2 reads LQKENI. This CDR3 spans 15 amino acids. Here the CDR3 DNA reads TGTGCCAGCTCGTGGACAGGACCCTCTGGAAACACCATATATTTT. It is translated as CASSWTGPSGNTIYF.

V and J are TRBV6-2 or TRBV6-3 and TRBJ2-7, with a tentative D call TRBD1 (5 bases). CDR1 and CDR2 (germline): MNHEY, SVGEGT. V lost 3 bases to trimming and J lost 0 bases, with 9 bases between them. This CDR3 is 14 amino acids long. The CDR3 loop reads CASSYHRLSYEQYF. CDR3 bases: TGTGCCAGCAGTTATCACAGGCTCTCCTACGAGCAGTACTTC.

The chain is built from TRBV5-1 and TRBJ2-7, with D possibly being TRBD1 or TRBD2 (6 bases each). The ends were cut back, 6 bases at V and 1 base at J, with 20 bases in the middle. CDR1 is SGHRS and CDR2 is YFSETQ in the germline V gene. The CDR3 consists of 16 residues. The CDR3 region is CASKSLQGGRSYEQYF. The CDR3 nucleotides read TGCGCCAGCAAGTCTCTGCAAGGGGGGAGGTCCTACGAGCAGTACTTC.

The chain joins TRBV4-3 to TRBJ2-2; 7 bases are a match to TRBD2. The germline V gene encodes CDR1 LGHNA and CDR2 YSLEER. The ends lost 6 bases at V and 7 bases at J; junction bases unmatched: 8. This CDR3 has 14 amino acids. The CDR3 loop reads CASRPLGGDGELFF. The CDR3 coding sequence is TGCGCCAGCAGGCCTTTGGGGGGGGACGGGGAGCTGTTTTTT.

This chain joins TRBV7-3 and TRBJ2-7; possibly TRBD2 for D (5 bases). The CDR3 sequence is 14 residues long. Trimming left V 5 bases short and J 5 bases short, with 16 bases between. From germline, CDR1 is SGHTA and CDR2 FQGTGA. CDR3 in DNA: TGTGCCAGCAGCCTGATAGGAGGCGTTAACGAGCAGTACTTC. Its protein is CASSLIGGVNEQYF.

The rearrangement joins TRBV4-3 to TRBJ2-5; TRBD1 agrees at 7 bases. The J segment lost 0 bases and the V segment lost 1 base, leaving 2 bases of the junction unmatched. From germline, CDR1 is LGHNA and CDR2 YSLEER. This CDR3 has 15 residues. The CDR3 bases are TGCGCCAGCAGCCAAGGCGACAGGGACCAAGAGACCCAGTACTTC. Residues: CASSQGDRDQETQYF.

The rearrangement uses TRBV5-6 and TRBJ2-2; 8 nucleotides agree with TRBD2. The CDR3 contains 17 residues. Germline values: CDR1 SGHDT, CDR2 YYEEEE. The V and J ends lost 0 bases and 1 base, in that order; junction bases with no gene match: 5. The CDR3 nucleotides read TGTGCCAGCAGCTTGGCCGGCACTAGCGGGAACACCGGGGAGCTGTTTTTT. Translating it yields CASSLAGTSGNTGELFF.

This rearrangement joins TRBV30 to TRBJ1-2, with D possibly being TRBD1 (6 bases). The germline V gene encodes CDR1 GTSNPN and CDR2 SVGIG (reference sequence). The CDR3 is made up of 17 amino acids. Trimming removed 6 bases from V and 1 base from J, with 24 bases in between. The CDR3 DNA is TGTGCCTGCCCCTACGGGGGCGCAGGCCCGGGTAACTATGGCTACACCTTC. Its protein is CACPYGGAGPGNYGYTF.

CDR3 sequence: CASSPGRGNTGELFF. CDR3 nucleotide sequence: TGTGCCAGCAGTCCCGGGAGGGGAAACACCGGGGAGCTGTTTTTT. The chain links TRBV6-5 to TRBJ2-2; 8 nucleotides line up with TRBD2. The CDR3 has 15 residues. V gave up 5 bases and J gave up 2 bases; unmatched junction bases: 4. The germline CDR1 and CDR2 sequences are MNHEY and SVGAGI.

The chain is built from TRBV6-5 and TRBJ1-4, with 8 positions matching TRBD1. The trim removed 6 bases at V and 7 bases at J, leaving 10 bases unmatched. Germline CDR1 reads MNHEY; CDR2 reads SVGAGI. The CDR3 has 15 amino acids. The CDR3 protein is CASRPPDRGPEKLFF. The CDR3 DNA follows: TGTGCCAGCAGACCTCCCGACAGGGGACCTGAAAAACTGTTTTTT.

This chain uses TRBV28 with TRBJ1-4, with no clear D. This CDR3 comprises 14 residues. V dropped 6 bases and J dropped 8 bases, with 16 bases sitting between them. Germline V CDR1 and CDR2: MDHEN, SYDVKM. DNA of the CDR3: TGTGCCAGCAGACCAGGAAGGCCGGAGGAAAAACTGTTTTTT. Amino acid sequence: CASRPGRPEEKLFF.

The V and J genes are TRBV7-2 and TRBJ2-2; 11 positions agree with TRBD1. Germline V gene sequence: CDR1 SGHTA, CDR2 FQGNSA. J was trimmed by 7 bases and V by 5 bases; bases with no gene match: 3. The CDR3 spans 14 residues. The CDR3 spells CASSQDRGLGELFF. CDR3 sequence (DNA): TGTGCCAGCAGCCAGGACAGGGGGCTCGGGGAGCTGTTTTTT.

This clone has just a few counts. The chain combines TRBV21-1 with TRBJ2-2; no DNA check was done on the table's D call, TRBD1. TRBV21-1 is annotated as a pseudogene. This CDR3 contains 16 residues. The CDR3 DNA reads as TGTGCCAGCATCCACCCCCTACAGGGTATAACCGGGGAGCTGTTTTTT. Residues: CASIHPLQGITGELFF.

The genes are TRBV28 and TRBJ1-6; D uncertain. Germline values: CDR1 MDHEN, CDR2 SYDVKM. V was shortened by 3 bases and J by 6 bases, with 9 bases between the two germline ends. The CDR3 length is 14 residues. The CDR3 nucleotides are TGTGCCAGCAGTTTTTCGGGAGTTAATTCACCCCTCCACTTT. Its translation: CASSFSGVNSPLHF. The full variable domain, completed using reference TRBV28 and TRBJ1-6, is DVKVTQSSRYLVKRTGEKVFLECVQDMDHENMFWYRQDPGLGLRLIYFSYDVKMKEKGDIPEGYSVSREKKERFSLILESASTNQTSMYLCASSFSGVNSPLHFGNGTRLTVT.

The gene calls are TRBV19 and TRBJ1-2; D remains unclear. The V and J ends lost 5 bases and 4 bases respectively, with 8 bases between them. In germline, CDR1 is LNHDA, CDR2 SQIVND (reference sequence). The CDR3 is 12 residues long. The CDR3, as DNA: TGTGCCAGTAGTTCGTCTCCCTATGGCTACACCTTC. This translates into CASSSSPYGYTF.

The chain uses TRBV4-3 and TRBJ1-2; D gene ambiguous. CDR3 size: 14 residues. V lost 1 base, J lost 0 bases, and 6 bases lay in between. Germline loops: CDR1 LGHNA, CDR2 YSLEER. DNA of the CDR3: TGCGCCAGCAGCCAAGTTCCTCCTAACTATGGCTACACCTTC. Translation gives CASSQVPPNYGYTF.

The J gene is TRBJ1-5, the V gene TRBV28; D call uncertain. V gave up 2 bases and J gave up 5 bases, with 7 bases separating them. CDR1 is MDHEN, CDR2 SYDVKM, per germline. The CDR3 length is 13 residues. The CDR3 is CASSLPEYQPQHF. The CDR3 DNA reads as TGTGCCAGCAGTTTACCTGAGTATCAGCCCCAGCATTTT.

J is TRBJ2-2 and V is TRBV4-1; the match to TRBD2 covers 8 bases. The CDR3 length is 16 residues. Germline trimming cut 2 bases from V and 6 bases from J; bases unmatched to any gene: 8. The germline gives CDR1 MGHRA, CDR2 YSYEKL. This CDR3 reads CASSQRIAGFSGELFF. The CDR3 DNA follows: TGCGCCAGCAGCCAACGAATAGCGGGGTTCTCCGGGGAGCTGTTTTTT.

The DNA for the CDR3 is TGTGCCAGCAGCCTCCCTAGGGGGTTTAGCACAGATACGCAGTATTTT. Translation: CASSLPRGFSTDTQYF. The chain is built from TRBV9 and TRBJ2-3, with TRBD1 as a possible D gene (6 bases). Trimming pared 4 bases from V and 0 bases from J, leaving 15 bases between. There are 16 residues in the CDR3. Germline V lookup: CDR1 SGDLS, CDR2 YYNGEE. Full variable domain (missing parts from reference TRBV9 and TRBJ2-3): DSGVTQTPKHLITATGQRVTLRCSPRSGDLSVYWYQQSLDQGLQFLIQYYNGEERAKGNILERFSAQQFPDLHSELNLSSLELGDSALYFCASSLPRGFSTDTQYFGPGTRLTVL.

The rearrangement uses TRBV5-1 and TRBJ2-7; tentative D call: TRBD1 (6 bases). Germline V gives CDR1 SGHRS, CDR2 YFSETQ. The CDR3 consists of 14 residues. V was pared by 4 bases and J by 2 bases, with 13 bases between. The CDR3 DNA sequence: TGCGCCAGCAGCCTAGACGGACAGCCCTACGAGCAGTACTTC. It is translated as CASSLDGQPYEQYF.

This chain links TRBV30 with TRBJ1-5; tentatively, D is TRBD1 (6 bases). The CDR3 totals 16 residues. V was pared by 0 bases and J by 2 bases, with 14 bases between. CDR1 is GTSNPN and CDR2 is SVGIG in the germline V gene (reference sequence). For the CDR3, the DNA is TGTGCCTGGAGTGTAATTGGGGGGGCTGGCAATCAGCCCCAGCATTTT. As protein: CAWSVIGGAGNQPQHF.

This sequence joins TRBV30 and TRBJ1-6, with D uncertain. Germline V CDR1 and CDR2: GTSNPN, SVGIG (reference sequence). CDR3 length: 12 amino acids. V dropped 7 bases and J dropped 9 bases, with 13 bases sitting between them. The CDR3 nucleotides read TGTGCCTCCGGCCACCCTGGTTCACCCCTCCACTTT. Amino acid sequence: CASGHPGSPLHF.

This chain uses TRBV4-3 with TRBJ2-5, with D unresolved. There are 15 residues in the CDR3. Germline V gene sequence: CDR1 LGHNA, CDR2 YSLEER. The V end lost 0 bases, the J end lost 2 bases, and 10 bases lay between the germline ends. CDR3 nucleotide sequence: TGCGCCAGCAGCCAAGATCTGAGTACACAAGAGACCCAGTACTTC. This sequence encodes CASSQDLSTQETQYF.

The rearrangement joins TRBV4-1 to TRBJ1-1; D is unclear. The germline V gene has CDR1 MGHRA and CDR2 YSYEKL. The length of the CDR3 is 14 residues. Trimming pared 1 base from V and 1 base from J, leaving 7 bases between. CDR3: CASSQVAENTEAFF. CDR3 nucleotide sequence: TGCGCCAGCAGCCAAGTGGCAGAGAACACTGAAGCTTTCTTT.